The 18 T cell receptor beta chains presented below share a single source sample, sequenced in a study of blood T cell repertoires in COVID-19. Data came from immunoSEQ multiplex PCR; TCRdb stores just in-frame clones and leaves some out. The sample gives approximately 150,000 clones, 87% of which show up once; 3.9% is in the top ten. Sample: peripheral blood. The receptors come from a woman aged 60-70 years who had recovered from COVID-19.

V gene TRBV9 combines with J gene TRBJ2-3, with D maybe TRBD2 (7 bases). V dropped 2 bases and J dropped 4 bases, with 11 bases sitting between them. The CDR3 is 14 residues long. Germline V gene data show CDR1 as SGDLS and CDR2 as YYNGEE. CDR3 region: CASSVTGRADTQYF. In DNA, the CDR3 is TGTGCCAGCAGCGTTACAGGGAGGGCAGATACGCAGTATTTT.

The genes are TRBV19 and TRBJ1-1; D is possibly TRBD1 (6 bases). This CDR3 is built from 16 residues. Per the germline V gene, CDR1 is LNHDA and CDR2 is SQIVND (reference sequence). V shed 1 base and J shed 3 bases, with 15 bases lying between them. The CDR3 region is CASSIGSTGIDTEAFF. The DNA for the CDR3 is TGTGCCAGTAGTATAGGGTCAACAGGGATAGACACTGAAGCTTTCTTT.

V and J are TRBV9 and TRBJ1-1; D perhaps matches TRBD1 (5 bases). CDR1 and CDR2 from the germline V gene are SGDLS and YYNGEE. V lost 4 bases and J lost 6, with 13 bases in between. CDR3 length: 13 amino acids. CDR3 residues: CASSFQGGAEAFF. The CDR3 DNA reads TGTGCCAGCAGCTTCCAGGGAGGAGCTGAAGCTTTCTTT.

This clone is a singleton in its sample. V gene TRBV19 combines with J gene TRBJ1-5, with 10 bases that match TRBD1. Germline CDR1 is LNHDA and CDR2 is SQIVND (reference sequence). This CDR3 contains 19 residues. V gave up 4 bases and J gave up 11 bases; unmatched junction bases: 23. CDR3 bases: TGTGCCAGTAGTACCCCGGGCGATCGGGACAGGGGAACTTTTTCAGCCCAGCATTTT. Its translation is CASSTPGDRDRGTFSAQHF.

The CDR3, as DNA: TGTGCCAGCAGTGAAGGGACTTTCTGGGGGCTCACCTACGAGCAGTACTTC. Its protein product is CASSEGTFWGLTYEQYF. V gene TRBV6-1 combines with J gene TRBJ2-7; tentatively, D is TRBD1 (6 bases). Per germline, CDR1 MNHNS and CDR2 SASEGT. The V end was cut by 1 base, the J end by 2 bases, with 18 bases between. The CDR3 has 17 residues.

This clone was seen once. This chain uses TRBV19 with TRBJ2-2; a weak D match, TRBD1 (6 bases). The germline V and J ends were trimmed by 5 bases and 1 base, with 11 bases remaining between them. This CDR3 contains 15 residues. In germline, CDR1 is LNHDA, CDR2 SQIVND (reference sequence). CDR3 region: CASSPAQGNTGELFF. CDR3 nucleotides: TGTGCCAGTAGTCCCGCACAGGGGAACACCGGGGAGCTGTTTTTT.

V gene TRBV2 combines with J gene TRBJ2-2; 9 bases map to TRBD2. The CDR3 covers 15 residues. Germline CDR1 SNHLY, CDR2 FYNNEI. The ends lost 6 bases at V and 5 bases at J; junction bases unmatched: 7. DNA of the CDR3: TGTGCCAGCAGCCCGACTAGCGGCCGAACCGGGGAGCTGTTTTTT. This gives the protein CASSPTSGRTGELFF.

This rearrangement joins TRBV18 to TRBJ2-7, with D perhaps matching TRBD2 (5 bases). The length of the CDR3 is 13 residues. Germline V CDR1 and CDR2: KGHSH, LQKENI. Trimming removed 3 bases at V and 4 bases at J, with 10 bases between. In DNA, the CDR3 is TGTGCCAGCTCACCTTATGGGAGTTACGAGCAGTACTTC. Translating gives CASSPYGSYEQYF.

This clone was observed a few times. This chain joins TRBV28 and TRBJ1-6, with 9 bases aligning to TRBD1. The length of the CDR3 is 14 residues. The germline gives CDR1 MDHEN, CDR2 SYDVKM. V shed 6 bases, J shed 11 bases, and the junction held 8 bases outside the gene matches. The chain's CDR3 is CASRPGQGLAPLHF. In nucleotides, the CDR3 is TGTGCCAGCAGGCCGGGACAGGGCCTTGCACCCCTCCACTTT.

This chain links TRBV27 with TRBJ2-1, with 10 positions matching TRBD2. V was pared by 0 bases and J by 7 bases, with 6 bases of the junction left unmatched. Germline V gives CDR1 MNHEY, CDR2 SMNVEV (reference sequence). The CDR3 loop spans 16 amino acids. The CDR3 here is CASSLSSGLAANEQFF. CDR3 nucleotide sequence: TGTGCCAGCAGTTTATCGAGCGGACTAGCGGCGAATGAGCAGTTCTTC.

The V gene is TRBV5-6, the J gene TRBJ1-2; perhaps TRBD1 as D (6 bases). The germline gives CDR1 SGHDT, CDR2 YYEEEE. V was pared by 0 bases and J by 4 bases, with 25 bases between. The CDR3 runs to 19 residues. This chain's CDR3 is CASSLATGQGKGATYGYTF. The CDR3 nucleotides are TGTGCCAGCAGCTTGGCGACCGGGCAGGGGAAAGGGGCTACCTATGGCTACACCTTC.

This clone occurred once. The chain joins TRBV7-2 to TRBJ1-1, with TRBD1 as a possible D gene (6 bases). Deletions cut 1 base from V and 1 base from J, with 16 bases between. Germline V gene lookup returns CDR1 SGHTA and CDR2 FQGNSA. CDR3 length: 17 residues. CDR3 nucleotide sequence: TGTGCCAGCAGCTTAGGAGGGGGAGTGGCTGGGAACACTGAAGCTTTCTTT. Protein product: CASSLGGGVAGNTEAFF.

This clone has a handful of counts. This rearrangement joins TRBV5-6 to TRBJ2-3, with 10 bases fitting TRBD1. Germline V CDR1 and CDR2: SGHDT, YYEEEE. V lost 4 bases to trimming and J lost 4 bases; unmatched junction nucleotides: 3. The CDR3 runs to 14 residues. The CDR3 loop reads CASSPGQGADTQYF. The CDR3 region has the DNA TGTGCCAGCAGCCCCGGACAGGGGGCAGATACGCAGTATTTT.

The chain links TRBV5-1 to TRBJ1-4; 8 bases are shared with TRBD1. CDR1 SGHRS and CDR2 YFSETQ come from the germline V gene. The CDR3 runs 15 residues. The V and J ends lost 0 bases and 13 bases, in that order; junction bases with no gene match: 11. CDR3 sequence: CASSLDGQGGEVLFF. The CDR3 DNA is TGCGCCAGCAGCTTGGACGGACAGGGAGGAGAGGTACTGTTTTTT.

The gene calls are TRBV10-3 and TRBJ2-1, with 13 bases identical to TRBD2. Trimming took 3 bases from V and 9 from J; bases not matched to a gene: 8. CDR1 ENHRY and CDR2 SYGVKD come from the germline V gene. CDR3 length equals 16 residues. This chain's CDR3 is CAISELAGGPVGEQFF. CDR3 DNA: TGTGCCATCAGTGAACTAGCGGGGGGGCCCGTGGGTGAGCAGTTCTTC.

This clone was counted at least ten times. This rearrangement joins TRBV7-9 to TRBJ1-2, with D tentatively TRBD1 (5 bases). In germline, CDR1 is SEHNR, CDR2 FQNEAQ (reference sequence). The CDR3 extends over 16 amino acids. V dropped 3 bases and J dropped 8 bases, with 22 bases sitting between them. The CDR3 loop reads CASSFGGDAVRTGYTF. The CDR3 coding sequence is TGTGCCAGCAGCTTCGGGGGGGACGCAGTGAGGACGGGCTACACCTTC. The full variable domain, rest sourced from reference TRBV7-9 and TRBJ1-2, is DTGVSQNPRHKITKRGQNVTFRCDPISEHNRLYWYRQTLGQGPEFLTYFQNEAQLEKSRLLSDRFSAERPKGSFSTLEIQRTEQGDSAMYLCASSFGGDAVRTGYTFGSGTRLTVV.

V is TRBV5-1 and J is TRBJ2-7; D might be TRBD1 (6 bases). From germline, CDR1 is SGHRS and CDR2 YFSETQ. This CDR3 spans 16 amino acids. V was pared by 0 bases and J by 2 bases, with 15 bases between. The CDR3 nucleotides are TGCGCCAGCAGCTTGGGACAGGCTGGACCCGCCTACGAGCAGTACTTC. Translated: CASSLGQAGPAYEQYF.

The V call is TRBV11-3, the J call TRBJ2-2, with D tentatively TRBD1 (6 bases). CDR1 and CDR2 from the germline V gene are SGHNT and YENEEA. V gave up 9 bases and J gave up 6 bases, with 17 bases separating them. This CDR3 is built from 14 residues. As DNA, the CDR3 is TGTGCCAGTTCCAGGGACAACAGGGCCGGGGAGCTGTTTTTT. Amino acids: CASSRDNRAGELFF.